The 11 T cell receptor beta chains in this list originate from one sample, sequenced in a study of shared clonotypes between healthy human individuals. Here immunoSEQ multiplex PCR was the method, and the copy in TCRdb shows in-frame clones only, minus some. The sample comprises 2.3 million or so clones, roughly 93% of which are singletons, and 0.39% rests with the top ten. The material sequenced was naive CD4+ T cells from PBMCs. Subset in this sample: CD45RA+ positively selected. The receptors derive from a man aged 18-30 years in good health. Some clones in this sample may be carry-over from other donors' samples.

This chain links TRBV6-1 with TRBJ2-7; TRBD2 agrees at 14 bases. This CDR3 has 13 amino acids. Trimming removed 11 bases from V and 5 bases from J; junction bases left unmatched: 5. Per the germline V gene, CDR1 is MNHNS and CDR2 is SASEGT. The chain's CDR3 is CAGRLAGGNEQYF. DNA for the CDR3: TGTGCCGGAAGACTAGCGGGAGGGAACGAGCAGTACTTC.

This chain links TRBV25-1 with TRBJ2-3; 13 positions match TRBD2. This CDR3 spans 16 amino acids. Trimming cost V 4 bases and J 4 bases; bases outside gene matches: 5. CDR1 and CDR2 (germline): MGHDK, SYGVNS. In nucleotides, the CDR3 is TGTGCCAGCAGTGTTGGACTAGCGGGAGCGGCAGATACGCAGTATTTT. It encodes CASSVGLAGAADTQYF.

The rearrangement joins TRBV7-9 to TRBJ2-3, with TRBD2 identical over 9 bases. The CDR3 spans 18 residues. Trimming took 2 bases from V and 4 from J; bases not matched to a gene: 13. Germline assignment: CDR1 SEHNR and CDR2 FQNEAQ (reference sequence). The CDR3 region is CASSLRKEAGGGADTQYF. Here the CDR3 DNA reads TGTGCCAGCAGCTTACGAAAGGAAGCGGGAGGAGGGGCAGATACGCAGTATTTT.

The chain uses TRBV28 and TRBJ2-1; 7 bases map to TRBD1. The germline gives CDR1 MDHEN, CDR2 SYDVKM. This CDR3 has 18 residues. V shed 4 bases and J 1 base; nucleotides not matched to a gene: 13. The chain's CDR3 is CASSSLWGTDTSYNEQFF. The DNA of the CDR3 is TGTGCCAGCAGTTCCCTTTGGGGGACAGATACTTCCTACAATGAGCAGTTCTTC.

As to this clone: This sample also contains other DNA sequences that code for the same CDR3. The chain recombines TRBV5-1 with TRBJ1-3; D not certain. The germline V and J ends were trimmed by 0 bases and 0 bases, with 7 bases remaining between them. Germline loops: CDR1 SGHRS, CDR2 YFSETQ. The CDR3 length is 15 residues. The CDR3 region is CASSLGTDSGNTIYF. CDR3 sequence (DNA): TGCGCCAGCAGCTTGGGTACGGACTCTGGAAACACCATATATTTT.

This chain uses TRBV5-4 with TRBJ2-5, with 7 bases that match TRBD1. The CDR3 contains 15 residues. The germline V gene encodes CDR1 SGHNT and CDR2 YYREEE (reference sequence). The trim removed 1 base at V and 2 bases at J, leaving 5 bases unmatched. The CDR3 region has the DNA TGTGCCAGCAGCTTGAAAGGGGGCTGGCAAGAGACCCAGTACTTC. It codes for CASSLKGGWQETQYF.

This CDR3 reads CASSLVGNPYNEQFF. The DNA for the CDR3 is TGCGCCAGCAGCTTGGTAGGGAACCCCTACAATGAGCAGTTCTTC. This chain joins TRBV5-1 and TRBJ2-1; D not resolved. Looked up from germline, CDR1 is SGHRS and CDR2 is YFSETQ. The CDR3 runs 15 residues. V was trimmed by 0 bases and J by 2 bases, leaving 9 bases between them.

The chain combines TRBV18 with TRBJ1-5; D remains unclear. The V gene's germline CDR1 is KGHSH and CDR2 LQKENI. Trimming shortened V by 2 bases and J by 9 bases, and 11 bases separated the two germline ends. The CDR3 sequence is 13 residues long. CDR3 nucleotide sequence: TGTGCCAGCTCACCAGCGGCCCTTTGGCCCCAGCATTTT. It is translated as CASSPAALWPQHF. The whole variable domain, filled in from reference TRBV18 and TRBJ1-5, reads NAGVMQNPRHLVRRRGQEARLRCSPMKGHSHVYWYRQLPEEGLKFMVYLQKENIIDESGMPKERFSAEFPKEGPSILRIQQVVRGDSAAYFCASSPAALWPQHFGDGTRLSIL.

The chain has TRBV27 and TRBJ2-2; 8 bases are shared with TRBD2. CDR1 and CDR2 (germline): MNHEY, SMNVEV (reference sequence). This CDR3 region has 15 residues. V trimming: 4 bases; J trimming: 6 bases; junction bases outside the gene matches: 7. The CDR3 DNA is TGTGCCAGCAGTTCCTGGACTAGCCTTGCCGGGGAGCTGTTTTTT. This gives the protein CASSSWTSLAGELFF.

Comment on this clone: Other DNA variants within this sample encode the same CDR3. The V and J genes are TRBV18 and TRBJ1-5; TRBD1 agrees at 10 bases. The CDR3 length is 14 residues. Germline lookup yields CDR1 KGHSH and CDR2 LQKENI. Trimming removed 3 bases from V and 7 bases from J; junction bases left unmatched: 3. CDR3 coding DNA: TGTGCCAGCTCACCGACAGGGGGCAGACAGCCCCAGCATTTT. Amino acid sequence: CASSPTGGRQPQHF. The variable domain in full, with the rest retrieved from reference TRBV18 and TRBJ1-5, is NAGVMQNPRHLVRRRGQEARLRCSPMKGHSHVYWYRQLPEEGLKFMVYLQKENIIDESGMPKERFSAEFPKEGPSILRIQQVVRGDSAAYFCASSPTGGRQPQHFGDGTRLSIL.

The gene calls are TRBV5-1 and TRBJ1-5; 8 bases fit TRBD1. Germline CDR1 SGHRS, CDR2 YFSETQ. This CDR3 contains 14 residues. The J segment lost 2 bases and the V segment lost 4 bases, leaving 2 bases of the junction unmatched. The CDR3 reads CASSQGAGNQPQHF. The CDR3 DNA follows: TGCGCCAGCAGCCAGGGGGCTGGCAATCAGCCCCAGCATTTT.